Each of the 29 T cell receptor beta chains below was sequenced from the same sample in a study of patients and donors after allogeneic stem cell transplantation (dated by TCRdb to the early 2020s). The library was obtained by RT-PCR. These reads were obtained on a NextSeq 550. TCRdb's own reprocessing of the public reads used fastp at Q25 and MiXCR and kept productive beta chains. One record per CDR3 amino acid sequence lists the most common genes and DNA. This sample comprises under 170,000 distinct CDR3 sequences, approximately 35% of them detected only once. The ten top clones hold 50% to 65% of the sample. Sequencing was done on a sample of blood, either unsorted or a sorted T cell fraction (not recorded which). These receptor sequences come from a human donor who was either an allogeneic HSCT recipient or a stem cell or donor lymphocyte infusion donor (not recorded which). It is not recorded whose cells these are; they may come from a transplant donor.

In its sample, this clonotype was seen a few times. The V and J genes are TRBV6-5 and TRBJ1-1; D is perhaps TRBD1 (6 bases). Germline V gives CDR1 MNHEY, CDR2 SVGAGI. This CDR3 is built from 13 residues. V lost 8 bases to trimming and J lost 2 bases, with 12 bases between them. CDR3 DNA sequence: TGTGCCAGCCTGAAGGGGACAAACACTGAAGCTTTCTTT. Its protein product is CASLKGTNTEAFF.

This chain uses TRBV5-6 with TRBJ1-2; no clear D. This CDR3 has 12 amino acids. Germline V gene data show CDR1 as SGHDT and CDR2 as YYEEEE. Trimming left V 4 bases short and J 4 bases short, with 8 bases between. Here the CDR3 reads CASSRGGYGYTF. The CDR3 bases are TGTGCCAGCAGCCGGGGTGGCTATGGCTACACCTTC.

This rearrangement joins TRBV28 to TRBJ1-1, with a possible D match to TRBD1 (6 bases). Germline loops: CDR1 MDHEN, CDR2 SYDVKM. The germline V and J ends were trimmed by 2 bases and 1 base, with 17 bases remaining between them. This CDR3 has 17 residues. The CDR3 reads CASSLPPSGTRNTEAFF. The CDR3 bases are TGTGCCAGCAGTTTACCACCCTCCGGGACAAGGAACACTGAAGCTTTCTTT. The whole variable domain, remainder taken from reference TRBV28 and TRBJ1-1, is DVKVTQSSRYLVKRTGEKVFLECVQDMDHENMFWYRQDPGLGLRLIYFSYDVKMKEKGDIPEGYSVSREKKERFSLILESASTNQTSMYLCASSLPPSGTRNTEAFFGQGTRLTVV.

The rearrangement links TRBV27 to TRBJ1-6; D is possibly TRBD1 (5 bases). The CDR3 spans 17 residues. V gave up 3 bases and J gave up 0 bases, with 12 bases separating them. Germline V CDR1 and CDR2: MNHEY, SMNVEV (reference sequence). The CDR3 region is CASSFTTASSYNSPLHF. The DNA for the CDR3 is TGTGCCAGCAGTTTTACGACAGCGAGCTCCTATAATTCACCCCTCCACTTT.

The DNA for the CDR3 is TGCGCCAGCAGCCCTTGGACGAATGGAGAGACCCAGTACTTC. Its protein is CASSPWTNGETQYF. The chain couples TRBV5-1 to TRBJ2-5; D gene uncertain. The germline V gene has CDR1 SGHRS and CDR2 YFSETQ. The V end was cut by 4 bases, the J end by 4 bases, with 14 bases between. The CDR3 is made up of 14 amino acids.

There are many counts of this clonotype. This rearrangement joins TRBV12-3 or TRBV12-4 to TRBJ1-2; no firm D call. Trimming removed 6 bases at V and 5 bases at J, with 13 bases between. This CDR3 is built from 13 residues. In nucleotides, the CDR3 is TGTGCCAGCAGCCCGTACGGCGGGTATGGCTACACCTTC. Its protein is CASSPYGGYGYTF.

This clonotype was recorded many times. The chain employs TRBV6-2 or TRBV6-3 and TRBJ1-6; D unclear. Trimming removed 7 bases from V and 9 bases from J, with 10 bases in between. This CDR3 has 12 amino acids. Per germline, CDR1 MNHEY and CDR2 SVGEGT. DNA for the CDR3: TGTGCCAGCACCGAAGAAGGTTCACCCCTCCACTTT. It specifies CASTEEGSPLHF.

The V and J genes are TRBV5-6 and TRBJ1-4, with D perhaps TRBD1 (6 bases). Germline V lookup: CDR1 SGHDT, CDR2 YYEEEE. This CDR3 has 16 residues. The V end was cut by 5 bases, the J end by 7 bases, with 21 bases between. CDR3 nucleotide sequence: TGTGCCAGCAGTCTTCTCTTGACAGGCGGCTTTGAAAAACTGTTTTTT. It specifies CASSLLLTGGFEKLFF.

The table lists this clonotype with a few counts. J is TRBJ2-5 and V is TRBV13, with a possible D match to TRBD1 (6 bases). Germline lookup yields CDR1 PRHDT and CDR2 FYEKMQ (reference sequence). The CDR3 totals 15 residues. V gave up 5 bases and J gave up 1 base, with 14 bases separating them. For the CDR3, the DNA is TGTGCCAGCAGCACAACAGGGCTTGTCCAAGAGACCCAGTACTTC. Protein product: CASSTTGLVQETQYF.

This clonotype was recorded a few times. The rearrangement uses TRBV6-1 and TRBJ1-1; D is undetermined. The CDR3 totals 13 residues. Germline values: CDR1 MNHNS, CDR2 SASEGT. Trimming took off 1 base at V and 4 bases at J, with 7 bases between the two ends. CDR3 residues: CASSEEWSTEAFF. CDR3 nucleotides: TGTGCCAGCAGTGAAGAGTGGAGCACTGAAGCTTTCTTT.

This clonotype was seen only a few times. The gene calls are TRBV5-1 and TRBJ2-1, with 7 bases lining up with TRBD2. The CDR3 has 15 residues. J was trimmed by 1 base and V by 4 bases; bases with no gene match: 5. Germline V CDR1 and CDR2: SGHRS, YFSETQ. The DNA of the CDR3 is TGCGCCAGCAGCCTAGCGGAGGTATCCTACAATGAGCAGTTCTTC. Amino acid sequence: CASSLAEVSYNEQFF.

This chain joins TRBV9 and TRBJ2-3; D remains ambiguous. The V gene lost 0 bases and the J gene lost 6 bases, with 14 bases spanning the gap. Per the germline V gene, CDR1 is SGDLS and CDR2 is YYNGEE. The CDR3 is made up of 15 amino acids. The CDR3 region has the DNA TGTGCCAGCAGCGTAGAGTCGGCTGCTTCGGATACGCAGTATTTT. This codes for CASSVESAASDTQYF. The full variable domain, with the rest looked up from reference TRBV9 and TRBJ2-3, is DSGVTQTPKHLITATGQRVTLRCSPRSGDLSVYWYQQSLDQGLQFLIQYYNGEERAKGNILERFSAQQFPDLHSELNLSSLELGDSALYFCASSVESAASDTQYFGPGTRLTVL.

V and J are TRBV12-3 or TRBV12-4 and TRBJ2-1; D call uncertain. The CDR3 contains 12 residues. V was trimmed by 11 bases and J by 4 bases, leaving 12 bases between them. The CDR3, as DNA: TGTGCCTGGGCACGCAATTACAATGAGCAGTTCTTC. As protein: CAWARNYNEQFF.

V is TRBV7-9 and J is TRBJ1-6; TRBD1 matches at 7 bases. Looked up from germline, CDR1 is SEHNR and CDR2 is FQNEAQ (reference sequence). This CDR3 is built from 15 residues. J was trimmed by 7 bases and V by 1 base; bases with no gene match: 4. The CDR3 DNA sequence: TGTGCCAGCAGCTTAGGAACAGGGGAAAATTCACCCCTCCACTTT. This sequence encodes CASSLGTGENSPLHF. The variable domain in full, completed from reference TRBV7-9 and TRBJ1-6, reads DTGVSQNPRHKITKRGQNVTFRCDPISEHNRLYWYRQTLGQGPEFLTYFQNEAQLEKSRLLSDRFSAERPKGSFSTLEIQRTEQGDSAMYLCASSLGTGENSPLHFGNGTRLTVT.

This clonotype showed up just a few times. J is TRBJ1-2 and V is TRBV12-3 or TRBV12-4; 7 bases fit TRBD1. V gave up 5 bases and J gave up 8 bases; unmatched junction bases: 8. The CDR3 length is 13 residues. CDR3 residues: CASSPRQGVGYTF. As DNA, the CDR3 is TGTGCCAGCAGTCCCCGACAGGGTGTGGGCTACACCTTC.

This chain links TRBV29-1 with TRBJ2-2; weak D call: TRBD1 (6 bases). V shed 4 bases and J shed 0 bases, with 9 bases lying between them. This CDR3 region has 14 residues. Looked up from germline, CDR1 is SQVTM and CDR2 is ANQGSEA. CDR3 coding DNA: TGCAGCGTTGCTAGGGGGACGAACACCGGGGAGCTGTTTTTT. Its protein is CSVARGTNTGELFF.

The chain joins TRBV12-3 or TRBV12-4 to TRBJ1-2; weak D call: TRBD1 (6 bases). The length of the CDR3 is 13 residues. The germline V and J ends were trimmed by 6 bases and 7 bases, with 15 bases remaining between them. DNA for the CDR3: TGTGCCAGCAGGTACACCGGGGGCGGTGGCTACACCTTC. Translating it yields CASRYTGGGGYTF.

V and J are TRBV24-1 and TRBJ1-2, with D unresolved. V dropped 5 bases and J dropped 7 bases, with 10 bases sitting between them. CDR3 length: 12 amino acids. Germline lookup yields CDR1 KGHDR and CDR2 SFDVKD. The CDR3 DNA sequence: TGTGCCACCAGTGGCGGGCTAGGTGGCTACACCTTC. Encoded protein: CATSGGLGGYTF.

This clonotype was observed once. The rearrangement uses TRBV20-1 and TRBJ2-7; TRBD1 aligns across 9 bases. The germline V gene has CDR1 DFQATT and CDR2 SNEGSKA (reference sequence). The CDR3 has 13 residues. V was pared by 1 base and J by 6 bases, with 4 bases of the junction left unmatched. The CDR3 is CSARGDRATEQYF. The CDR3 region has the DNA TGCAGTGCTAGAGGGGACAGGGCCACCGAGCAGTACTTC.

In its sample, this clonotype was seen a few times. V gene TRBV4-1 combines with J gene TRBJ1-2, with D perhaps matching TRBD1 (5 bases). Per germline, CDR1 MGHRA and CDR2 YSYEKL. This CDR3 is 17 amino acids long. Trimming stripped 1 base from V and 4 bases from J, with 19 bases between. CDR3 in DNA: TGCGCCAGCAGCCAAGTCCCCATAGGCAGGGCGACCTATGGCTACACCTTC. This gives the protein CASSQVPIGRATYGYTF.

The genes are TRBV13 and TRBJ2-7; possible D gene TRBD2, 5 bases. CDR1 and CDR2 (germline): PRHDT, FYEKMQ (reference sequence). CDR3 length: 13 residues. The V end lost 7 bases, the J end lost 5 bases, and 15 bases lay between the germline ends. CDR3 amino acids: CASTIERGNEQYF. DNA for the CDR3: TGTGCCAGCACCATTGAGAGAGGGAACGAGCAGTACTTC.

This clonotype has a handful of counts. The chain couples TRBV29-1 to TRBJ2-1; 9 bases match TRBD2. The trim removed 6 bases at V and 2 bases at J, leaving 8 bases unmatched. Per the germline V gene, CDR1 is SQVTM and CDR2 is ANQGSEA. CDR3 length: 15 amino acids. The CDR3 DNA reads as TGCAGCGTAGCCTTAGCGGGAGCTACCTACAATGAGCAGTTCTTC. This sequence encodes CSVALAGATYNEQFF.

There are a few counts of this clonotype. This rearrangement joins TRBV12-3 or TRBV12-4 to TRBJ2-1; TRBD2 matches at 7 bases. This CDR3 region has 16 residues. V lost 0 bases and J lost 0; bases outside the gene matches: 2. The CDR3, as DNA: TGTGCCAGCAGTTTAGCATCTAGCGGCTCCTACAATGAGCAGTTCTTC. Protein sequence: CASSLASSGSYNEQFF.

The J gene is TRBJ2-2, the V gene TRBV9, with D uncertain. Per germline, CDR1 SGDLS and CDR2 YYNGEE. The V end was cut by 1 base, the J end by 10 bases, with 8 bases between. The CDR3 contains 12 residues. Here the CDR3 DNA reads TGTGCCAGCAGCGTACACGAACAGGAGCTGTTTTTT. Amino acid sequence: CASSVHEQELFF.

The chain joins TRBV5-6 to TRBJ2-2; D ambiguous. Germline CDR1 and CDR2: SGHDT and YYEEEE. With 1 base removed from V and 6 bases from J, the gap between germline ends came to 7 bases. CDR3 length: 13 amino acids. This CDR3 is CASSLKAAGELFF. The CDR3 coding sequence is TGTGCCAGCAGCTTGAAGGCCGCCGGGGAGCTGTTTTTT.

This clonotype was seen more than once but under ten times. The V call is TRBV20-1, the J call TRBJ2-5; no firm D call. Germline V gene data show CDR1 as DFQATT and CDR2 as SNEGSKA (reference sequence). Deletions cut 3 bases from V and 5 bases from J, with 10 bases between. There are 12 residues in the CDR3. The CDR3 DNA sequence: TGCAGTGCTAGCCCGTTAAGCGAGACCCAGTACTTC. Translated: CSASPLSETQYF.

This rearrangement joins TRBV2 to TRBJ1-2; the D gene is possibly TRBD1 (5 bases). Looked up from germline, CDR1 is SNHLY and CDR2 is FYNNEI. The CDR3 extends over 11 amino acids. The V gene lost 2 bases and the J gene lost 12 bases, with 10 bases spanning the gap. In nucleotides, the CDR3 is TGTGCCAGCAGTGAATCGTCAGGGAACACCTTC. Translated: CASSESSGNTF.

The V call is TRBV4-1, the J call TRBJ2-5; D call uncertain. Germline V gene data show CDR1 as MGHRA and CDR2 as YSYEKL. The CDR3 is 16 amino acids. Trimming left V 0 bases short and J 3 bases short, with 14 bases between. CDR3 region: CASSQERELLKETQYF. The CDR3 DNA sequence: TGCGCCAGCAGCCAAGAAAGGGAACTCCTCAAAGAGACCCAGTACTTC.

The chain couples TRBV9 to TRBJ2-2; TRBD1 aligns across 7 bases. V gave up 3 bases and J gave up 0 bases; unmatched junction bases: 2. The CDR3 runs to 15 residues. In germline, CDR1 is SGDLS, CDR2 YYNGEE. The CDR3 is CASSGQGSNTGELFF. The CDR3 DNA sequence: TGTGCCAGCAGCGGACAGGGTTCGAACACCGGGGAGCTGTTTTTT.